This passage covers 15 T cell receptor beta chains from one sample sequenced in a study of T cell repertoires in cytomegalovirus infection. Their target antigens are unknown. TCRdb recomputed calls from the reads with MiXCR, one row per CDR3 protein. The table lists approximately 910,000 distinct CDR3 sequences, 30% to 40% of them singletons. The material was cultured CD8+ T cells from PBMCs, obtained from culture after CMV antigen stimulation. The receptor source for this set is a human donor in good health (CMV status not recorded). Some clones in this sample may be carry-over from other donors' samples.

This clonotype turned up a few times. The chain uses TRBV27 and TRBJ2-1; perhaps TRBD1 as D (5 bases). V was shortened by 6 bases and J by 6 bases, with 9 bases between the two germline ends. From germline, CDR1 is MNHEY and CDR2 SMNVEV (reference sequence). The length of the CDR3 is 12 residues. The CDR3 region is CASRAGINEQFF. The CDR3, as DNA: TGTGCCAGCAGGGCAGGGATCAATGAGCAGTTCTTC.

The sample holds a few counts of this clonotype. This chain links TRBV7-9 with TRBJ2-1; 12 bases are shared with TRBD2. The CDR3 extends over 15 amino acids. V gave up 5 bases and J gave up 7 bases; unmatched junction bases: 6. Germline-derived CDR1 and CDR2 are SEHNR and FQNEAQ (reference sequence). CDR3 protein: CASSTTSGGRNEQFF. The DNA for the CDR3 is TGTGCCAGCAGCACGACTAGCGGGGGAAGGAATGAGCAGTTCTTC.

To note about this clonotype: This CDR3 fails to terminate in the conserved phenylalanine or tryptophan, so it likely reflects a read error. V and J are TRBV27 and TRBJ2-1, with TRBD2 as a possible D gene (5 bases). The CDR3 consists of 19 residues. Germline V gene sequence: CDR1 MNHEY, CDR2 SMNVEV (reference sequence). Trimming cost V 1 base and J 0 bases, with 19 bases left between them. The CDR3 nucleotides are TGTGCCAGCAGTTTATATTCCAGTATGACGGGGAGCTCCTACAATGAGCAGTTCTCC. It yields the protein CASSLYSSMTGSSYNEQFS.

Only a few counts were recorded for this clonotype. The chain carries TRBV19 and TRBJ2-7, with TRBD1 identical over 7 bases. The ends lost 6 bases at V and 6 bases at J; junction bases unmatched: 8. Looked up from germline, CDR1 is LNHDA and CDR2 is SQIVND (reference sequence). The CDR3 is 13 residues long. The CDR3 DNA reads TGTGCCAGTAGCTTGACAGGGTACGGCGAGCAGTACTTC. This translates into CASSLTGYGEQYF.

The table lists this clonotype with many counts. The CDR3 DNA follows: TGTGCCAGCAGCCATTGGAGGGCGGCAGCGGGGAACACCGGGGAGCTGTTTTTT. Its protein is CASSHWRAAAGNTGELFF. The chain employs TRBV7-8 and TRBJ2-2; a possible D gene is TRBD2 (6 bases). The CDR3 is 18 amino acids. Germline-derived CDR1 and CDR2 are SGHVS and FQNEAQ. With 5 bases removed from V and 1 base from J, the gap between germline ends came to 20 bases.

The chain is built from TRBV5-1 and TRBJ1-1; D remains ambiguous. Germline V lookup: CDR1 SGHRS, CDR2 YFSETQ. The V and J ends lost 0 bases and 1 base respectively, with 10 bases between them. The CDR3 has 15 amino acids. The CDR3 DNA sequence: TGCGCCAGCAGCTTGGATTGGGCGCCGAACACTGAAGCTTTCTTT. Encoded protein: CASSLDWAPNTEAFF. Together with reference TRBV5-1 and TRBJ1-1, the CDR3 gives the full variable domain: KAGVTQTPRYLIKTRGQQVTLSCSPISGHRSVSWYQQTPGQGLQFLFEYFSETQRNKGNFPGRFSGRQFSNSRSEMNVSTLELGDSALYLCASSLDWAPNTEAFFGQGTRLTVV.

Details on this clonotype: A read error may be the cause here, since a much bigger clone is one base away. V is TRBV9 and J is TRBJ2-1; D is tentatively TRBD1 or TRBD2 (5 bases each). The CDR3 is 15 amino acids. Germline V lookup: CDR1 SGDLS, CDR2 YYNGEE. This chain's CDR3 is CASSVGTGTYNKQFF. The CDR3 nucleotides are TGTGCCAGCAGCGTCGGGACGGGAACCTACAATAAGCAGTTCTTC.

This clonotype was recorded at least ten times. The J gene is TRBJ2-6, the V gene TRBV7-8; D not certain. CDR1 and CDR2 from the germline V gene are SGHVS and FQNEAQ. CDR3 length equals 18 residues. V lost 0 bases, J lost 0 bases, and 12 bases lay in between. In nucleotides, the CDR3 is TGTGCCAGCAGCTTAGCCCCAGGACGGAGCTCTGGGGCCAACGTCCTGACTTTC. Its protein product is CASSLAPGRSSGANVLTF.

This chain joins TRBV5-1 and TRBJ2-3; TRBD2 agrees at 10 bases. Losses at the gene ends were 5 bases for V and 6 bases for J; bases not matched to a gene: 15. In germline, CDR1 is SGHRS, CDR2 YFSETQ. The CDR3 loop spans 17 amino acids. Here the CDR3 DNA reads TGCGCCAGCAGAATCGGTTTGGTCCTAGCGGGGGAGGATACGCAGTATTTT. It yields the protein CASRIGLVLAGEDTQYF.

This chain links TRBV29-1 with TRBJ2-3; D tentatively fits TRBD1 or TRBD2 (7 bases each). V shed 6 bases and J shed 0 bases, with 16 bases lying between them. The CDR3 totals 15 residues. The germline CDR1 and CDR2 sequences are SQVTM and ANQGSEA. In DNA, the CDR3 is TGCAGCGTAAGCGGGGACAGCGCAAGCACAGATACGCAGTATTTT. Its protein is CSVSGDSASTDTQYF.

The count of this clonotype is one. J is TRBJ1-4 and V is TRBV12-3 or TRBV12-4, with 7 bases lining up with TRBD1. J was trimmed by 7 bases and V by 5 bases; bases with no gene match: 13. This CDR3 region has 16 residues. Written as DNA, the CDR3 is TGTGCCAGCAGTCCGCAATCAGGGGGGATTGGTGAAAAACTGTTTTTT. It codes for CASSPQSGGIGEKLFF.

The chain employs TRBV12-3 or TRBV12-4 and TRBJ2-1; D might be TRBD1 or TRBD2, each matching 6 bases. The CDR3 is made up of 13 amino acids. The germline V and J ends were trimmed by 1 base and 10 bases, with 11 bases remaining between them. CDR3: CASSLGQAGEQFF. CDR3 sequence (DNA): TGTGCCAGCAGTTTAGGACAGGCGGGGGAGCAGTTCTTC.

The chain is built from TRBV7-6 and TRBJ1-2; 11 positions agree with TRBD1. The germline V gene encodes CDR1 SGHVS and CDR2 FNYEAQ. Trimming at V came to 5 bases and at J to 4 bases, leaving 6 bases not matched to a gene. This CDR3 comprises 15 residues. CDR3 in amino acids: CASSPRDRGSYGYTF. The CDR3 coding sequence is TGTGCCAGCAGCCCCCGGGACAGGGGGTCCTATGGCTACACCTTC.

In this sample, this clonotype turned up many times. The V and J genes are TRBV7-3 and TRBJ1-1, with 10 bases fitting TRBD1. Unmatched junction bases numbered 6, after V lost 6 bases and J lost 8 bases. The CDR3 spans 13 residues. The germline gives CDR1 SGHTA, CDR2 FQGTGA. Written as DNA, the CDR3 is TGTGCCAGCAGTTTGACAGGGGGCCCCGAAGCTTTCTTT. Protein sequence: CASSLTGGPEAFF.

V and J are TRBV4-1 and TRBJ2-7, with 8 bases identical to TRBD1. Trimming removed 3 bases from V and 2 bases from J; junction bases left unmatched: 3. Germline loops: CDR1 MGHRA, CDR2 YSYEKL. This CDR3 comprises 14 residues. The CDR3 sequence is CASSQSGQAYEQYF. The CDR3 DNA reads TGCGCCAGCAGCCAGTCGGGACAGGCCTACGAGCAGTACTTC.